A selection of T cell receptor beta chains follows, all from one sample in a study of CD8 T cells in ankylosing spondylitis. MiXCR, applied by TCRdb to the 5' RACE reads, yields one record per CDR3 protein. This sample has 350,000 or so distinct CDR3 sequences, with under 14% found just once. What was sequenced was blood, either unsorted or a sorted T cell fraction (not recorded which). Receptor source: a female donor with ankylosing spondylitis or in good health (not recorded which). The CDR3 runs from the conserved cysteine through the conserved F or W. Fields, in order: clone size, J gene, D gene, V gene, CDR3 protein, CDR3 DNA. A D gene is named only where the DNA matches it firmly. Clone sizes are given selectively: once, few, many, or a class where the clone is expanded.

few TRBJ1-5 TRBD1 TRBV5-5 CASSRWTGSNQPQHF TGTGCCAGCAGCCGATGGACAGGGAGCAATCAGCCCCAGCATTTT
many TRBJ2-2 TRBD2 TRBV15 CATSKPGGTNTGELFF TGTGCCACCAGTAAACCGGGGGGGACGAACACCGGGGAGCTGTTTTTT
many TRBJ2-7 TRBD1 TRBV20-1 CSGTDRGPYEQYF TGCAGTGGGACGGACAGGGGTCCCTACGAGCAGTACTTC
many TRBJ2-1 NA TRBV2 CASRVRTYEQFF TGTGCCAGCAGGGTAAGGACATACGAGCAGTTCTTC
many TRBJ1-2 NA TRBV20-1 CSAHISNYGYTF TGCAGTGCCCATATAAGTAACTATGGCTACACCTTC
NA TRBJ2-7 NA TRBV27 CASSSSGTPLYEQYF TGTGCCAGCAGCAGCTCCGGGACCCCTCTCTACGAGCAGTACTTC
NA TRBJ2-3 NA TRBV5-1 CAISFLTDTQYF TGCGCCATCAGCTTTCTGACAGATACGCAGTATTTT
NA TRBJ2-3 NA TRBV7-6 CASTEREGGTQYF TGTGCCAGCACCGAAAGGGAGGGGGGTACGCAGTATTTT
NA TRBJ2-6 TRBD1 TRBV2 CAGRPGTGFSGANVLTF TGTGCCGGCCGTCCTGGGACAGGCTTCTCTGGGGCCAACGTCCTGACTTTC
many TRBJ2-1 NA TRBV28 CASSSLGVGSYNEQFF TGTGCCAGCAGTTCCTTGGGGGTCGGCTCCTACAATGAGCAGTTCTTC
few TRBJ2-1 TRBD2 TRBV9 CASSVGPGAGGINEQFF TGTGCCAGCAGCGTAGGCCCAGGAGCGGGGGGGATCAATGAGCAGTTCTTC
NA TRBJ2-7 NA TRBV7-9 CASSSAERKFYEQYF TGTGCCAGCAGCTCCGCCGAAAGGAAGTTCTACGAGCAGTACTTC
few TRBJ2-3 NA TRBV9 CASSVISTDTQYF TGTGCCAGCAGCGTAATAAGCACAGATACGCAGTATTTT
few TRBJ1-1 NA TRBV5-1 CASSLGHRAVSGNTEAFF TGCGCCAGCAGCTTGGGGCACAGGGCGGTCTCCGGGAACACTGAAGCTTTCTTT
many TRBJ2-1 TRBD2 TRBV5-1 CASKSELAGYGSEQFF TGCGCCAGCAAATCGGAACTAGCGGGATATGGGAGTGAGCAGTTCTTC
few TRBJ2-3 TRBD2 TRBV5-1 CASSSGGAQDTQYF TGCGCCAGCAGCTCCGGGGGGGCCCAAGATACGCAGTATTTT
many TRBJ1-6 TRBD1 TRBV20-1 CSAPGATGDNSPLHF TGCAGTGCTCCCGGGGCGACAGGGGATAATTCACCCCTCCACTTT
NA TRBJ2-1 TRBD2 TRBV3-1 CASSPSRGGNNEQFF TGTGCCAGCAGCCCCTCGCGGGGGGGGAATAATGAGCAGTTCTTC
few TRBJ2-3 TRBD1 TRBV7-2 CASSFDRGPDTQYF TGTGCCAGCAGCTTTGACAGGGGTCCAGATACGCAGTATTTT
few TRBJ2-1 NA TRBV20-1 CSARVPQRTYNEQFF TGCAGTGCTAGAGTCCCCCAGCGCACCTACAATGAGCAGTTCTTC
NA TRBJ2-7 NA TRBV3-1 CATTHGHTLAYEQYF TGTGCCACCACCCACGGCCACACCCTAGCTTACGAGCAGTACTTC
few TRBJ2-3 TRBD2 TRBV20-1 CSARGSGGFTDTQYF TGCAGTGCGCGGGGGTCGGGGGGATTCACAGATACGCAGTATTTT
many TRBJ2-1 NA TRBV5-1 CASSPVSSGALPEQFF TGCGCCAGCAGCCCCGTGAGTAGCGGTGCCCTCCCTGAGCAGTTCTTC
many TRBJ1-3 NA TRBV9 CASKSGNTIYF TGTGCCAGCAAAAGTGGAAACACCATATATTTT
many TRBJ1-1 NA TRBV3-1 CASSQSQGIGAFF TGTGCCAGCAGCCAATCTCAGGGGATAGGGGCTTTCTTT